The T cell receptor beta chain under discussion was sequenced for a study of PD-1 blockade in classical Hodgkin lymphoma. Study details: Patients were treated with nivolumab at 3 mg/kg, and this was given intravenously every 2 weeks.

This clone has only a few counts. Its target is unknown. This CDR3 is 15 amino acids long. Germline loops: CDR1 SGHVS, CDR2 FQNEAQ. V lost 2 bases to trimming and J lost 2 bases, with 12 bases between them. Time point: cycle 4 day 1 (C4D1), after more than five weeks of nivolumab. Each patient relapsed following autologous stem cell transplantation, and prior brentuximab vedotin exposure differed. Study-wide results and caveats: As was reported, newly diagnosed patients showed lower baseline TCR diversity than healthy donors did.

Clones were sequenced by immunoSEQ multiplex PCR, and TCRdb holds only the in-frame ones, with some missing. The table records tens of thousands of clones, over 70% of them present only once. The specimen comprised peripheral blood mononuclear cells (PBMCs), sampled before the fourth cycle of nivolumab. This sequence originates from a human donor with classical Hodgkin lymphoma. The V call is TRBV7-8, the J call TRBJ1-1, with D tentatively TRBD1 (6 bases). CDR3 sequence reads: CASSLQGIDNTEAFF. As DNA, the CDR3 is TGTGCCAGCAGCTTACAGGGGATAGATAACACTGAAGCTTTCTTT. Variable domain in full (rest from reference TRBV7-8 and TRBJ1-1): GAGVSQSPRYKVAKRGQDVALRCDPISGHVSLFWYQQALGQGPEFLTYFQNEAQLDKSGLPSDRFFAERPEGSVSTLKIQRTQQEDSAVYLCASSLQGIDNTEAFFGQGTRLTVV.